A selection of T cell receptor beta chains follows, all from one sample in a study of CD4 and CD8 cells across lung adenocarcinoma regions. TCRdb re-analysed the PCR reads in MiXCR, keeping a single row per CDR3 protein. The sample includes about 14,000 distinct CDR3 sequences, roughly 40% of them seen just once. Sequencing was carried out using CD4+ T cells from the center of a lung tumor. The receptors were gathered from a male donor with lung adenocarcinoma. The CD4 and CD8 labels of this study may be unreliable. CDR3s include the opening cysteine and the closing phenylalanine or tryptophan. D genes are given only for firm matches. Size is stated for part of the rows, as once, few or many counts, or as a class when the clone is expanded.

cdr3_aa	cdr3_nt	clone_size	v_call	j_call	d_call
CASSYSIQDTQYF	TGTGCCAGCAGTTACTCTATACAAGATACCCAGTACTTC	NA	TRBV6-5	TRBJ2-5	NA
CASSSPNTEAFF	TGTGCCAGCAGTTCGCCGAACACTGAAGCTTTCTTT	many	TRBV6-5	TRBJ1-1	NA
CASSDSSSDLNEQFF	TGTGCCAGCAGTGACAGTTCTAGCGATTTAAATGAGCAGTTCTTC	many	TRBV6-4	TRBJ2-1	NA
CASSPLRGETQYF	TGTGCCAGTAGCCCCCTGAGGGGGGAGACCCAGTACTTC	NA	TRBV7-9	TRBJ2-5	NA
CASSDGARGRETQYF	TGTGCCAGCAGTGACGGAGCGCGAGGCCGAGAGACCCAGTACTTT	NA	TRBV6-1	TRBJ2-5	NA
CASRWGGYNEQFF	TGTGCCAGCAGATGGGGGGGATACAATGAGCAGTTCTTC	many	TRBV6-5	TRBJ2-1	TRBD2
CASSLLETTQETQFF	TGCGCCAGCAGCTTACTAGAAACAACCCAAGAGACCCAGTTCTTC	NA	TRBV5-1	TRBJ2-1	NA
CASRLQAGITGAQYF	TGTGCCAGCAGACTCCAGGCCGGGATTACCGGGGCGCAGTATTTT	NA	TRBV6-1	TRBJ2-3	NA
CASRLGTGALYF	TGTGCCAGCAGGCTGGGAACCGGGGCGCTGTATTTT	NA	TRBV6-1	TRBJ2-2	NA
CAWSNGGVGNEQFF	TGTGCCTGGAGTAACGGGGGAGTAGGGAATGAGCAGTTCTTC	NA	TRBV30	TRBJ2-1	NA
CASSQDAGETQYF	TGTGCCAGCAGCCAAGATGCGGGGGAGACCCAGTACTTC	NA	TRBV3-1	TRBJ2-5	NA
CASSEGRGRSGANVQYF	TGCGCCAGCAGTGAGGGCAGGGGGCGGTCTGGGGCCAACGTCCAGTATTTC	NA	TRBV10-2	TRBJ2-6	TRBD1
CSARDPISVGGEQFF	TGCAGTGCTAGAGATCCGATTTCGGTGGGTGGGGAGCAGTTCTTC	few	TRBV20-1	TRBJ2-1	NA
CASIQGVQRTKEQFF	TGCGCCAGCATTCAAGGAGTTCAGAGGACCAAGGAGCAGTTCTTT	NA	TRBV10-1	TRBJ2-1	NA
CASSQPGQGMDIQYF	TGCGCCAGCAGCCAACCGGGACAGGGAATGGACATTCAGTACTTC	NA	TRBV4-1	TRBJ2-4	TRBD1
CGGGDGGGGQDTQYF	TGTGGCGGGGGTGACGGGGGCGGGGGCCAAGATACCCAGTACTTT	NA	TRBV6-4	TRBJ2-5	NA
CASSYSWENTGELFF	TGTGCCAGCAGTTACTCGTGGGAGAACACCGGGGAGCTGTTTTTT	few	TRBV6-5	TRBJ2-2	NA